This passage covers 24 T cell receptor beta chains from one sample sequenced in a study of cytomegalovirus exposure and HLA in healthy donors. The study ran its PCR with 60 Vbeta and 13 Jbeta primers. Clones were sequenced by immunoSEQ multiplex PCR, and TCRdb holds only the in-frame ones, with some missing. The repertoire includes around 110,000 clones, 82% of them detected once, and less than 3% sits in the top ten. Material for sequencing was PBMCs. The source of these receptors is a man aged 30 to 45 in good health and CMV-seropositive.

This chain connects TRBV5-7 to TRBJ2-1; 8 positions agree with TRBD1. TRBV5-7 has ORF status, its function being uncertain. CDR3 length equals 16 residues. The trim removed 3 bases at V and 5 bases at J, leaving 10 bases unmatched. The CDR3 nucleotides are TGTGCCAGCAGCTGGGGGACAGGTCCCCGAGACAATGAGCAGTTCTTC. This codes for CASSWGTGPRDNEQFF.

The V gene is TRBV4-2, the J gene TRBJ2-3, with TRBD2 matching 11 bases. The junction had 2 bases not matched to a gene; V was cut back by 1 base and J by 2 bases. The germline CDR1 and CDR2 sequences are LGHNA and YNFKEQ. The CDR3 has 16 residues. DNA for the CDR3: TGTGCCAGCAGCCAAGGACTAGCGGGGCTCACAGATACGCAGTATTTT. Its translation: CASSQGLAGLTDTQYF.

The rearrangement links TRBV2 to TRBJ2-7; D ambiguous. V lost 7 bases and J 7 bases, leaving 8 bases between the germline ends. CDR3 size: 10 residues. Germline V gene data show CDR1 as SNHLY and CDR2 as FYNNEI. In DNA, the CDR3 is TGTGCCAGCAATGTAAAAGAGCAGTACTTC. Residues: CASNVKEQYF.

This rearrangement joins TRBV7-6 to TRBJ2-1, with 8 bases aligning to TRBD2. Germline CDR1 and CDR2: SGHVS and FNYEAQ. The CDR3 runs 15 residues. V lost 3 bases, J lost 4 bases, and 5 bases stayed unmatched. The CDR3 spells CASSFGGASYNEQFF. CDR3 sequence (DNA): TGTGCCAGCAGCTTCGGGGGGGCATCATACAATGAGCAGTTCTTC.

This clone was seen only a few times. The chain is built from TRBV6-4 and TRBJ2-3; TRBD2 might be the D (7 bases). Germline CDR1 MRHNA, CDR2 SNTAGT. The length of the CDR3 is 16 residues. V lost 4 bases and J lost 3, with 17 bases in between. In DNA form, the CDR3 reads TGTGCCAGCAGTGCCTCTCCGGAGGGGGGGACAGATACGCAGTATTTT. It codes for CASSASPEGGTDTQYF.

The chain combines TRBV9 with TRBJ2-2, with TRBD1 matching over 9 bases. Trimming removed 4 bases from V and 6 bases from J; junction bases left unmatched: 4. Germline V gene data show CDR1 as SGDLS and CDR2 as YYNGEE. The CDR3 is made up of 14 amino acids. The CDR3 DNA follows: TGTGCCAGCAGCCCAGGGACAGGGCCCGGGGAGCTGTTTTTT. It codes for CASSPGTGPGELFF. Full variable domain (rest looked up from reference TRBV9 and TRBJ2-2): DSGVTQTPKHLITATGQRVTLRCSPRSGDLSVYWYQQSLDQGLQFLIQYYNGEERAKGNILERFSAQQFPDLHSELNLSSLELGDSALYFCASSPGTGPGELFFGEGSRLTVL.

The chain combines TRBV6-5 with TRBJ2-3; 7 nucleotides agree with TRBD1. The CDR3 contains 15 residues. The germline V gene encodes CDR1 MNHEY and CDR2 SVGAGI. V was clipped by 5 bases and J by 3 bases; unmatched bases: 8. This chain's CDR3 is CASSRVIQGTDTQYF. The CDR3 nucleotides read TGTGCCAGCAGTAGAGTGATACAGGGGACAGATACGCAGTATTTT.

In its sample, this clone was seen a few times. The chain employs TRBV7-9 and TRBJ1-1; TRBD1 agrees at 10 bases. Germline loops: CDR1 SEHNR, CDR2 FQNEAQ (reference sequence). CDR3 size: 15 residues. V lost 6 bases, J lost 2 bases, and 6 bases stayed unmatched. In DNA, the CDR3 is TGTGCCAGCAGGTGGACAGGGGGATATAACACTGAAGCTTTCTTT. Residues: CASRWTGGYNTEAFF.

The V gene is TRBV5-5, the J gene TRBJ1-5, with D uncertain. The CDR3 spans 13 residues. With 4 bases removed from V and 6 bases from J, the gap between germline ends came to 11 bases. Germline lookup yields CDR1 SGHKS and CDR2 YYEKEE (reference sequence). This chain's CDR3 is CASSPRVSQPQHF. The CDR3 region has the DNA TGTGCCAGCAGCCCGAGGGTGTCTCAGCCCCAGCATTTT.

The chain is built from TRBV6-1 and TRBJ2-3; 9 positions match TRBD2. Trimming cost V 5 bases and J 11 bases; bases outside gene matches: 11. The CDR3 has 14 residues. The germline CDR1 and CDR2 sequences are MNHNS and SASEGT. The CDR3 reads CASSPGLASFEQYF. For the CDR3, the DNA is TGTGCCAGCAGTCCTGGACTAGCGTCCTTTGAGCAGTATTTT.

The CDR3 bases are TGTGCCAGCAGCCCGGAGGGGAGCACTGAAGCTTTCTTT. As protein: CASSPEGSTEAFF. The V gene is TRBV7-9, the J gene TRBJ1-1; D possibly corresponds to TRBD1 (5 bases). CDR3 length: 13 residues. Trimming stripped 5 bases from V and 4 bases from J, with 11 bases between. Germline assignment: CDR1 SEHNR and CDR2 FQNEAQ (reference sequence). Drawing the rest from reference TRBV7-9 and TRBJ1-1, the complete variable domain is DTGVSQNPRHKITKRGQNVTFRCDPISEHNRLYWYRQTLGQGPEFLTYFQNEAQLEKSRLLSDRFSAERPKGSFSTLEIQRTEQGDSAMYLCASSPEGSTEAFFGQGTRLTVV.

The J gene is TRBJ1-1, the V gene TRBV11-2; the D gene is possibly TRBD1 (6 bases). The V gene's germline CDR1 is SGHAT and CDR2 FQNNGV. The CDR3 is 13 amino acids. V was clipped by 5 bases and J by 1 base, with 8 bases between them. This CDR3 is CASSLDRNTEAFF. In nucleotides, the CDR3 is TGTGCCAGCAGCCTGGACAGGAACACTGAAGCTTTCTTT. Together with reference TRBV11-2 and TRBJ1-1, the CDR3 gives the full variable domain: EAGVAQSPRYKIIEKRQSVAFWCNPISGHATLYWYQQILGQGPKLLIQFQNNGVVDDSQLPKDRFSAERLKGVDSTLKIQPAKLEDSAVYLCASSLDRNTEAFFGQGTRLTVV.

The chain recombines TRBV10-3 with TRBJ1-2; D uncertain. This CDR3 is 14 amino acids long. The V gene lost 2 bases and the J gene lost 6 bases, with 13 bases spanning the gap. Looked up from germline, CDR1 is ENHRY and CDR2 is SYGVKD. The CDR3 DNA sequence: TGTGCCATCAGTGAGCACAGCCCGAGGGATGGCTACACCTTC. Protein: CAISEHSPRDGYTF.

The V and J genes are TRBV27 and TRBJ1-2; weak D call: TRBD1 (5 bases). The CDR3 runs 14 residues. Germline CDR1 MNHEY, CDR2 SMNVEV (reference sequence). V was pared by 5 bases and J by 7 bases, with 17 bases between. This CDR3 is CASSARDSRSGYTF. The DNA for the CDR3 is TGTGCCAGCAGTGCCAGGGACTCCCGCAGTGGCTACACCTTC.

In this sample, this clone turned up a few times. Here the CDR3 reads CASSLRAPGETQYF. In DNA, the CDR3 is TGCGCCAGCAGCTTGAGGGCCCCAGGGGAGACCCAGTACTTC. The rearrangement links TRBV5-1 to TRBJ2-5; D perhaps matches TRBD1 (5 bases). This CDR3 has 14 amino acids. Germline values: CDR1 SGHRS, CDR2 YFSETQ. V was clipped by 1 base and J by 5 bases, with 12 bases between them.

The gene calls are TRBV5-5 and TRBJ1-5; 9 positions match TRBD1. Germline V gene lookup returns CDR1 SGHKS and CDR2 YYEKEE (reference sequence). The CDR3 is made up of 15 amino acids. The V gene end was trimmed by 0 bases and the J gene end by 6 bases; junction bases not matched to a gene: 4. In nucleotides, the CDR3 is TGTGCCAGCAGCTTGGCGGGACAGGGAGGTCAGCCCCAGCATTTT. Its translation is CASSLAGQGGQPQHF. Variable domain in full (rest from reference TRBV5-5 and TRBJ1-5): DAGVTQSPTHLIKTRGQQVTLRCSPISGHKSVSWYQQVLGQGPQFIFQYYEKEERGRGNFPDRFSARQFPNYSSELNVNALLLGDSALYLCASSLAGQGGQPQHFGDGTRLSIL.

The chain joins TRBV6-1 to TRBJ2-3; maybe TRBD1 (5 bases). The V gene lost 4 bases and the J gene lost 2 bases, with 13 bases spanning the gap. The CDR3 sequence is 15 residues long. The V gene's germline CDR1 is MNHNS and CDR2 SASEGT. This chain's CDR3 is CASSGGHGHTDTQYF. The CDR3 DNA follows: TGTGCCAGCAGTGGTGGACACGGGCACACAGATACGCAGTATTTT.

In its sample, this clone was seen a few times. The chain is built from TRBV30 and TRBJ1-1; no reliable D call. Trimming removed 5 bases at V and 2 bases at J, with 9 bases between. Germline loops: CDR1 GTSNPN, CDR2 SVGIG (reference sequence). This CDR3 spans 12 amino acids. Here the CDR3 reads CAWAAVNTEAFF. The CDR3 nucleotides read TGTGCCTGGGCCGCGGTCAACACTGAAGCTTTCTTT.

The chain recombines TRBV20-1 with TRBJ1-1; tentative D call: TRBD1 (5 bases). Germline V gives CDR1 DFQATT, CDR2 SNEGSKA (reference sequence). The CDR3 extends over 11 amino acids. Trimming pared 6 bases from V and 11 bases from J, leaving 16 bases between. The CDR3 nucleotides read TGCAGTGCCCCGACAGCCTTGATGGCTTTCTTT. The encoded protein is CSAPTALMAFF.

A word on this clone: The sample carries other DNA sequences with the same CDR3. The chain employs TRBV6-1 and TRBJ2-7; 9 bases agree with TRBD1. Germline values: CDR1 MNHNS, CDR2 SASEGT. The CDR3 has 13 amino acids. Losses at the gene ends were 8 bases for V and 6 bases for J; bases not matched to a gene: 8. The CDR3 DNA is TGTGCCAGCGAGACAGGGGGATGGTTCGAGCAGTACTTC. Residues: CASETGGWFEQYF.

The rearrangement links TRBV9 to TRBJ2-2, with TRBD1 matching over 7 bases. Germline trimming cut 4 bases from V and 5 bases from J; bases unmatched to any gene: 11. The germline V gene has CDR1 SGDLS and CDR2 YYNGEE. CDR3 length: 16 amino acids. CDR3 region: CASSLSTSDRTGELFF. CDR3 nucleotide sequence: TGTGCCAGCAGCCTCTCGACCTCGGACAGGACCGGGGAGCTGTTTTTT.

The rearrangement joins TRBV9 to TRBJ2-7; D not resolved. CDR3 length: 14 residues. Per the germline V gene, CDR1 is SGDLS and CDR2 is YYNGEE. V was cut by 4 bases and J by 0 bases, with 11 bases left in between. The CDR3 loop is CASSLRAYSYEQYF. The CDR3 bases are TGTGCCAGCAGCCTCAGAGCGTACTCCTACGAGCAGTACTTC.

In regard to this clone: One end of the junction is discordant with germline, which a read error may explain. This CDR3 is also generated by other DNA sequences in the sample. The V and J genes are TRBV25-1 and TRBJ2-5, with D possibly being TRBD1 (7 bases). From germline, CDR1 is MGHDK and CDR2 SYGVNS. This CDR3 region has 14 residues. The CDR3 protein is CASSESGGLETQYF. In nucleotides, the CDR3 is TGTGCCAGCAGTGAATCAGGGGGGCTGGAGACTCAGTACTTC.

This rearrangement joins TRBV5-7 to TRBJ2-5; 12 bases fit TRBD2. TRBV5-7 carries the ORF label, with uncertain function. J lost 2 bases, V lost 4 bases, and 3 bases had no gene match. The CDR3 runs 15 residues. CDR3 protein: CASSRTSGDQETQYF. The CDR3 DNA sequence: TGTGCCAGCAGCAGGACTAGCGGGGATCAAGAGACCCAGTACTTC.